This T cell receptor (beta chain) was observed in a study of blood T cell repertoires in COVID-19. Study details: Spain, Italy and the United States supplied samples that represented acute and convalescent COVID-19. T cells, B-cell-depleted T cells, or PBMCs supplied cDNA or gDNA.

In the original workflow: Reference gene primer amplification gave nucleated cell count estimates. Profiled with immunoSEQ multiplex PCR; TCRdb holds only in-frame clones, not every one. V and J calls and clone size come straight from that table; D and trimming were deduced from the DNA. The sample consists of over 65,000 clones, more than 75% of them appearing once. Only one count was recorded for this clone. V dropped 3 bases and J dropped 2; count of bases not matched to a gene: 6. Germline CDR1 KGHDR, CDR2 SFDVKD. CDR3 length: 15 residues. The sequence was obtained from a human donor in a cohort sampled during active COVID-19. Sequenced input: peripheral blood. The rearrangement joins TRBV24-1 to TRBJ2-7; 7 nucleotides align to TRBD1. CDR3 sequence: CATSDHRQGPYEQYF. CDR3 nucleotide sequence: TGTGCCACCAGTGATCACCGACAGGGACCCTACGAGCAGTACTTC.